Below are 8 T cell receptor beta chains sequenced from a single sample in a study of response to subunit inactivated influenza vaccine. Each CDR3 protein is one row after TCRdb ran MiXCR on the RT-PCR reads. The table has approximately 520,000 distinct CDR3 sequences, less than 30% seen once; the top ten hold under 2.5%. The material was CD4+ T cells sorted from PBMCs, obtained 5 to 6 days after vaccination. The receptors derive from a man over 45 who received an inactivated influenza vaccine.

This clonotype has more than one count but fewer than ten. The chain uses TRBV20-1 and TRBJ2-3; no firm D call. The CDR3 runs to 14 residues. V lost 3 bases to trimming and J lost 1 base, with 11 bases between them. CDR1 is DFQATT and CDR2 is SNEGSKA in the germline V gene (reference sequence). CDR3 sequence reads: CSARAKPGTDTQYF. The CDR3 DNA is TGCAGTGCTAGGGCGAAACCGGGCACAGATACGCAGTATTTT.

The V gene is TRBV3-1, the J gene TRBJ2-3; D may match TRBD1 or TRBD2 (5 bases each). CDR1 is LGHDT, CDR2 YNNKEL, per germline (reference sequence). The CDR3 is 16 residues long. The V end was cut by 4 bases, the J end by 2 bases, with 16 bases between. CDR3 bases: TGTGCCAGCAGCCCGGGACGGAATTCCCCCACAGATACGCAGTATTTT. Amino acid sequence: CASSPGRNSPTDTQYF.

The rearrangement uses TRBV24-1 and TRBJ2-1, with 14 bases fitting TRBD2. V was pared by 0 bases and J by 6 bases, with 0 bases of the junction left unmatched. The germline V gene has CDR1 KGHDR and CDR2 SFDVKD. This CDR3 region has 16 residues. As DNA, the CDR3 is TGTGCCACCAGTGATTTGGGGACTAGCGGGAGCAATGAGCAGTTCTTC. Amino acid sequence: CATSDLGTSGSNEQFF.

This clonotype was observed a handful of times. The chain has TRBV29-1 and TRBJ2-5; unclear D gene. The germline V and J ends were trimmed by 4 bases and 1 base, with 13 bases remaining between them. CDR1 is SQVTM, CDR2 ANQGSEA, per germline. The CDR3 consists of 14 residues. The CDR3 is CSVVLVNFQETQYF. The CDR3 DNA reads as TGCAGCGTTGTGTTAGTGAACTTCCAAGAGACCCAGTACTTC.

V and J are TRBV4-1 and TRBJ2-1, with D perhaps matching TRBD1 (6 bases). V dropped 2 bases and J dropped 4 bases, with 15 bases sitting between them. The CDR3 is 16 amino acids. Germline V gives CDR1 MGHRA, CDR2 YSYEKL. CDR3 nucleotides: TGCGCCAGCAGCCAAAGGTGGGGGCTCGATTACAATGAGCAGTTCTTC. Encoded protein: CASSQRWGLDYNEQFF.

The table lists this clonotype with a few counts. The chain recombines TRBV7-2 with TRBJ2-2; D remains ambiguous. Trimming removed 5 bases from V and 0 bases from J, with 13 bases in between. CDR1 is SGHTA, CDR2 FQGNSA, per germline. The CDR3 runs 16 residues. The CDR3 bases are TGTGCCAGCAGCCCCTTGGGATTTACGAACACCGGGGAGCTGTTTTTT. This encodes CASSPLGFTNTGELFF.

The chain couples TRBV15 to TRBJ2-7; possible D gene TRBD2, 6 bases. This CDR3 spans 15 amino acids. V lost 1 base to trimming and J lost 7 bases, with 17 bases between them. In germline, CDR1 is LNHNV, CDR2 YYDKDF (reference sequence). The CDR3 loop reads CATSRVFGPGREQYF. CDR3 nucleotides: TGTGCCACCAGCAGAGTCTTTGGGCCAGGGAGGGAGCAGTACTTC.

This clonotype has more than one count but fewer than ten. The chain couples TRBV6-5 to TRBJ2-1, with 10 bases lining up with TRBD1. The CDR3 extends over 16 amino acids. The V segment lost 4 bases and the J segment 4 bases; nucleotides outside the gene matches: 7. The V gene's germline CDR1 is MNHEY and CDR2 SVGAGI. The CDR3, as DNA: TGTGCCAGCAGTTTGACGGGACAGGGGCGGTACAATGAGCAGTTCTTC. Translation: CASSLTGQGRYNEQFF.